Presented here are 15 T cell receptor beta chains from one specimen sequenced in a study of T cell repertoires in cytomegalovirus infection. TCRdb reanalysed the reads using MiXCR and keeps one entry per CDR3 protein. The table has around 190,000 distinct CDR3 sequences, approximately 15% seen once. Sequencing used PBMCs. The receptor source for this set is a human donor in good health (CMV status not recorded). Some clones in this sample may be carry-over from other donors' samples.

The rearrangement joins TRBV7-9 to TRBJ1-2; no clear D. Between the trimmed V and J ends, which lost 0 bases and 8 bases, there was a span of 13 bases. The CDR3 contains 14 residues. CDR1 is SEHNR and CDR2 is FQNEAQ in the germline V gene (reference sequence). The CDR3 DNA follows: TGTGCCAGCAGCTTAGCTATGGGAGATACGGGCTACACCTTC. It translates to CASSLAMGDTGYTF.

This rearrangement joins TRBV29-1 to TRBJ2-7, with 7 bases that match TRBD2. From germline, CDR1 is SQVTM and CDR2 ANQGSEA. V shed 7 bases and J 0 bases; nucleotides not matched to a gene: 9. The CDR3 runs to 14 residues. Written as DNA, the CDR3 is TGCAGCGCCAAAGGGCTAGCGGCCTCCTACGAGCAGTACTTC. Translated, it gives CSAKGLAASYEQYF.

The chain couples TRBV28 to TRBJ1-5, with D possibly TRBD1 on 5 matching bases. Germline V CDR1 and CDR2: MDHEN, SYDVKM. There are 15 residues in the CDR3. V was trimmed by 7 bases and J by 2 bases, leaving 15 bases between them. As DNA, the CDR3 is TGTGCCAGCACTGCAGGGAGGTTGGGCAATCAGCCCCAGCATTTT. Its translation: CASTAGRLGNQPQHF.

This clonotype occurred many times. The rearrangement uses TRBV10-2 and TRBJ2-1; no reliable D call. Per germline, CDR1 WSHSY and CDR2 SAAADI. CDR3 length: 18 residues. Trimming left V 4 bases short and J 4 bases short, with 23 bases between. The CDR3 DNA reads as TGCGCCAGCAGTGTTTGGGGTGCTATTATCGCCCGATACAATGAGCAGTTCTTC. Its translation is CASSVWGAIIARYNEQFF.

The chain recombines TRBV25-1 with TRBJ2-7, with 8 positions matching TRBD2. Germline trimming cut 3 bases from V and 6 bases from J; bases unmatched to any gene: 10. The germline CDR1 and CDR2 sequences are MGHDK and SYGVNS. This CDR3 has 15 residues. The CDR3 reads CASSESGTSRREQYF. CDR3 nucleotide sequence: TGTGCCAGCAGTGAGTCCGGGACTAGTCGCCGCGAGCAGTACTTC.

This clonotype was counted between two and nine times. This chain uses TRBV5-1 with TRBJ2-7, with D uncertain. The CDR3 loop spans 14 amino acids. Germline CDR1 SGHRS, CDR2 YFSETQ. Trimming removed 4 bases from V and 1 base from J, with 12 bases in between. The CDR3 spells CASSSDGPSYEQYF. The CDR3 DNA is TGCGCCAGCAGCAGCGATGGACCGTCCTACGAGCAGTACTTC.

This clonotype has only a few counts. This rearrangement joins TRBV18 to TRBJ1-5, with D perhaps matching TRBD1 (5 bases). Germline loops: CDR1 KGHSH, CDR2 LQKENI. Trimming removed 3 bases at V and 5 bases at J, with 11 bases between. This CDR3 comprises 14 residues. DNA for the CDR3: TGTGCCAGCTCACCCGGGGGGGGTGATCAGCCCCAGCATTTT. Translating it yields CASSPGGGDQPQHF.

This clonotype was seen more than once but under ten times. The chain carries TRBV12-3 or TRBV12-4 and TRBJ2-7; TRBD2 is a possible D gene (7 bases). Trimming left V 5 bases short and J 1 base short, with 15 bases between. The length of the CDR3 is 15 residues. Here the CDR3 reads CASSPGGGGSYEQYF. The CDR3 DNA reads TGTGCCAGCAGTCCCGGGGGCGGGGGTTCCTACGAGCAGTACTTC.

This clonotype was detected a few times. V and J are TRBV5-1 and TRBJ1-1, with D tentatively TRBD1 (5 bases). CDR1 is SGHRS, CDR2 YFSETQ, per germline. V dropped 0 bases and J dropped 4 bases, with 7 bases sitting between them. The CDR3 is 13 amino acids. This CDR3 reads CASSLDGGTEAFF. The DNA of the CDR3 is TGCGCCAGCAGCTTGGATGGGGGCACTGAAGCTTTCTTT.

There are a few counts of this clonotype. This chain links TRBV5-1 with TRBJ1-5; D gene ambiguous. Trimming pared 7 bases from V and 1 base from J, leaving 9 bases between. The CDR3 covers 13 residues. The germline CDR1 and CDR2 sequences are SGHRS and YFSETQ. The CDR3 region has the DNA TGCGCCAGCGCTAAAGGGAGCAATCAGCCCCAGCATTTT. Translation: CASAKGSNQPQHF.

This clonotype has at least ten counts. The gene calls are TRBV7-8 and TRBJ2-6; possible D gene TRBD2, 6 bases. The germline V gene encodes CDR1 SGHVS and CDR2 FQNEAQ. Between the trimmed V and J ends, which lost 1 base and 2 bases, there was a span of 9 bases. This CDR3 is 16 amino acids long. As DNA, the CDR3 is TGTGCCAGCAGCTTAGTGGAGGGAACTGGGGCCAACGTCCTGACTTTC. Translated: CASSLVEGTGANVLTF. Drawing the rest from reference TRBV7-8 and TRBJ2-6, the complete variable domain is GAGVSQSPRYKVAKRGQDVALRCDPISGHVSLFWYQQALGQGPEFLTYFQNEAQLDKSGLPSDRFFAERPEGSVSTLKIQRTQQEDSAVYLCASSLVEGTGANVLTFGAGSRLTVL.

The chain uses TRBV12-3 or TRBV12-4 and TRBJ1-1, with D possibly matching TRBD1 (5 bases). V was shortened by 8 bases and J by 1 base, with 17 bases between the two germline ends. This CDR3 is 15 amino acids long. CDR3 sequence: CASLKREGPNTEAFF. The CDR3 DNA is TGTGCCAGCCTAAAGCGGGAGGGGCCGAACACTGAAGCTTTCTTT.

The rearrangement links TRBV2 to TRBJ1-1, with 9 positions matching TRBD1. V lost 5 bases, J lost 8 bases, and 6 bases stayed unmatched. Per germline, CDR1 SNHLY and CDR2 FYNNEI. This CDR3 region has 13 residues. The CDR3 loop is CASSRGQGMEAFF. The CDR3 region has the DNA TGTGCCAGCAGTCGAGGACAGGGGATGGAAGCTTTCTTT.

This clonotype was detected only a few times. The chain combines TRBV11-2 with TRBJ1-1; 8 bases agree with TRBD1. The CDR3 runs to 15 residues. From germline, CDR1 is SGHAT and CDR2 FQNNGV. V lost 5 bases and J lost 6; bases outside the gene matches: 11. The CDR3 here is CASSRSRGPGAEAFF. The DNA of the CDR3 is TGTGCCAGCAGCCGATCCAGGGGGCCCGGGGCTGAAGCTTTCTTT.

This clonotype has only a few counts. V is TRBV29-1 and J is TRBJ1-2; D gene ambiguous. V was shortened by 3 bases and J by 4 bases, with 6 bases between the two germline ends. Germline CDR1 reads SQVTM; CDR2 reads ANQGSEA. The CDR3 spans 11 residues. The CDR3 sequence: CSVERVYGYTF. The DNA for the CDR3 is TGCAGCGTTGAGAGGGTCTATGGCTACACCTTC.